This paragraph reports one T cell receptor (beta chain). Antigen: not known. V lost 2 bases to trimming and J lost 4 bases, with 6 bases between them. The germline CDR1 and CDR2 sequences are ENHRY and SYGVKD. The CDR3 consists of 13 residues. Donors sampled were nominally healthy, though unrecorded immune exposures were likely. The PCR had 60 Vbeta and 13 Jbeta primers. The method was immunoSEQ multiplex PCR; TCRdb's version includes in-frame clones alone and lacks a portion of them. The data hold about 140,000 clones, with roughly two thirds observed a single time. The data stem from a study of cytomegalovirus exposure and HLA in healthy donors. Study-wide results and limits: Among donors in an Asian-associated ancestry cluster, a later analysis reportedly found fewer N-insertions than the roughly 700-donor mean.

Sequenced material: PBMCs. This TCR came from a male donor in good health and CMV-seronegative. This chain links TRBV10-3 with TRBJ2-1; D not resolved. CDR3 protein: CAISENTYNEQFF. In DNA, the CDR3 is TGTGCCATCAGTGAGAACACGTACAATGAGCAGTTCTTC.